This T cell receptor beta chain is from a study of siplizumab effects on memory and regulatory T cells. Notes on the study in general: A minor share of alloreactive clones matched unstimulated subsets. The naive T cell population seemed more diverse than memory cells and seemed a major contributor to the alloresponse.

CDR1 and CDR2 (germline): MNHNS, SASEGT. Deletions cut 2 bases from V and 9 bases from J, with 11 bases between. CDR3 length equals 13 residues. A note on this clone: Its antigen is not identified.

In each sample, some 9.6 x 10^4 TCR templates were assayed. Using immunoSEQ multiplex PCR, the repertoire was profiled, and TCRdb retains in-frame clones only, with some absent. The data contain some 52,000 clones, 95% to 97% of them seen just once; the ten biggest clones take up approximately 0.59%. The TCR originated in a human donor in good health. The chain links TRBV6-1 to TRBJ2-1, with D perhaps TRBD1 (6 bases). Sequencing input: naive CD4+ T cells sorted from blood. The DNA for the CDR3 is TGTGCCAGCAGTGAACGACAGGTCAGTGAGCAGTTCTTC. Translation gives CASSERQVSEQFF.